The 15 T cell receptor beta chains below come from one sample, sequenced in a study of tumor-infiltrating lymphocytes in primary liver carcinoma. Synthesis of TCR beta cDNA was carried out from about 540 ng total RNA with a constant-region primer. Slightly modified ARM-PCR served as the procedure for the TCR beta libraries. These libraries came from three rounds of nested multiplex PCR. TRBV1-TRBV30 forward primers paired with a C-beta reverse primer drove the first two PCR rounds, 10 cycles each. Each CDR3 protein is one row after TCRdb ran MiXCR on the multiplex PCR reads. The table records about 200,000 distinct CDR3 sequences, 65% of them present only once. Germline DNA was also extracted, and blood RNA was taken from unsorted whole blood. The sample consisted of peripheral blood. The receptors come from a woman in her sixties or seventies with primary liver carcinoma and hepatitis B virus infection.

The rearrangement links TRBV6-1 to TRBJ2-4; D may be TRBD2 (5 bases). With 3 bases removed from V and 2 bases from J, the gap between germline ends came to 14 bases. Germline V gene data show CDR1 as MNHNS and CDR2 as SASEGT. This CDR3 contains 16 residues. For the CDR3, the DNA is TGTGCCAGCAGTGACGTGAGCGGAGGAACCAAAAACATTCAGTACTTC. This encodes CASSDVSGGTKNIQYF.

The chain combines TRBV11-1 with TRBJ2-2; D may match TRBD1 or TRBD2 (5 bases each). Per germline, CDR1 SGHAT and CDR2 FQDESV (reference sequence). The CDR3 spans 15 residues. V dropped 10 bases and J dropped 6 bases, with 21 bases sitting between them. CDR3 in amino acids: CANRSEGTDSGELFF. The CDR3 nucleotides read TGTGCCAACAGGAGCGAGGGGACCGACTCCGGGGAGCTGTTTTTT.

The gene calls are TRBV12-3 or TRBV12-4 and TRBJ2-7; weak D call: TRBD1 (5 bases). This CDR3 contains 11 residues. Deletions cut 9 bases from V and 5 bases from J, with 11 bases between. The CDR3 region is CASGASHEQYF. CDR3 sequence (DNA): TGTGCCAGTGGGGCCTCGCACGAGCAGTACTTC.

This clonotype was seen many times. The chain employs TRBV29-1 and TRBJ1-2, with D perhaps TRBD1 (5 bases). The V end lost 7 bases, the J end lost 8 bases, and 5 bases lay between the germline ends. CDR3 length: 8 residues. Germline lookup yields CDR1 SQVTM and CDR2 ANQGSEA. Here the CDR3 reads CSEGGYTF. The CDR3 DNA reads as TGCAGCGAGGGGGGCTACACCTTC.

This clonotype has a handful of counts. The rearrangement links TRBV6-5 to TRBJ2-7, with D possibly TRBD2 on 5 matching bases. The germline gives CDR1 MNHEY, CDR2 SVGAGI. The CDR3 runs to 13 residues. V was trimmed by 4 bases and J by 4 bases, leaving 11 bases between them. The chain's CDR3 is CASSFVPGYEQYF. CDR3 coding DNA: TGTGCCAGCAGTTTCGTCCCGGGGTACGAGCAGTACTTC.

J is TRBJ2-1 and V is TRBV5-4, with TRBD2 matching over 8 bases. Germline V gene data show CDR1 as SGHNT and CDR2 as YYREEE (reference sequence). This CDR3 region has 16 residues. Germline trimming cut 2 bases from V and 6 bases from J; bases unmatched to any gene: 10. CDR3 region: CASSLTGGGGSNEQFF. The CDR3 DNA reads as TGTGCCAGCAGCTTAACGGGAGGGGGGGGCTCCAATGAGCAGTTCTTC.

Worth noting for this clonotype: A much larger clone differs by one base, so this may be a read error. The conserved closing phenylalanine or tryptophan is absent in this CDR3, likely reflecting a read error. The CDR3 nucleotides are TGTGCCATCAAGGGGGGACAAGAGACCCAGTACATC. Translated, it gives CAIKGGQETQYI. The rearrangement joins TRBV10-3 to TRBJ2-5; D might be TRBD1 or TRBD2, each matching 6 bases. V was pared by 7 bases and J by 2 bases, with 8 bases between. The germline CDR1 and CDR2 sequences are ENHRY and SYGVKD. The length of the CDR3 is 12 residues.

Turning to this clonotype: A much larger clone is a single base away; this may be a read error. The conserved phenylalanine or tryptophan normally closing the CDR3 is absent here, so this likely arose from a read error. This chain uses TRBV5-6 with TRBJ1-5; 7 bases map to TRBD1. There are 18 residues in the CDR3. Per the germline V gene, CDR1 is SGHDT and CDR2 is YYEEEE. After removal of 1 base from V and 1 base from J, the junction contained 11 bases not matched to a gene. This chain's CDR3 is CASSLFLAQDRSNQPQHL. The CDR3 DNA reads as TGTGCCAGCAGCTTGTTCTTGGCCCAGGACAGGAGCAATCAGCCCCAGCATCTT.

The chain uses TRBV5-1 and TRBJ1-6; 7 bases match TRBD1. V shed 6 bases, J shed 14 bases, and the junction held 20 bases outside the gene matches. Germline CDR1 reads SGHRS; CDR2 reads YFSETQ. This CDR3 is 16 amino acids long. CDR3 protein: CASTGNTGAVSEALHF. CDR3 nucleotide sequence: TGCGCCAGCACCGGAAACACAGGGGCCGTAAGCGAGGCCCTCCACTTT.

As for this clonotype: Germline and junction disagree at one end, which may indicate a read error. The J gene is TRBJ1-2, the V gene TRBV5-5; 8 positions match TRBD1. The V gene's germline CDR1 is SGHKS and CDR2 YYEKEE (reference sequence). This CDR3 comprises 15 residues. The CDR3 coding sequence is TGTACCAGCAGCTTGGCGCAGGGGGCGTTCTATGGCTACACCTTC. Encoded protein: CTSSLAQGAFYGYTF.

The chain employs TRBV28 and TRBJ2-1; D gene ambiguous. Germline V gene data show CDR1 as MDHEN and CDR2 as SYDVKM. V lost 6 bases, J lost 3 bases, and 12 bases lay in between. The length of the CDR3 is 14 residues. The CDR3 is CASSSDGFYNEQFF. In nucleotides, the CDR3 is TGTGCCAGCAGCTCGGACGGATTCTACAATGAGCAGTTCTTC.

In regard to this clonotype: A junction end diverges from the germline sequence, so it may reflect a read error. The chain combines TRBV11-3 with TRBJ2-1; D tentatively fits TRBD1 or TRBD2 (6 bases each). This CDR3 comprises 13 residues. The V gene's germline CDR1 is SGHNT and CDR2 YENEEA. The CDR3 spells CASSSSRVRGEFF. In nucleotides, the CDR3 is TGTGCCAGTAGCTCATCTCGGGTTAGGGGGGAGTTCTTC. The full variable domain, rest sourced from reference TRBV11-3 and TRBJ2-1, is EAGVVQSPRYKIIEKKQPVAFWCNPISGHNTLYWYLQNLGQGPELLIRYENEEAVDDSQLPKDRFSAERLKGVDSTLKIQPAELGDSAVYLCASSSSRVRGEFFGPGTRLTVL.

About this clonotype itself: The CDR3 does not close with the conserved phenylalanine or tryptophan, likely indicating a read error. The chain is built from TRBV5-6 and TRBJ2-3; D is uncertain. This CDR3 comprises 13 residues. The germline CDR1 and CDR2 sequences are SGHDT and YYEEEE. Between the trimmed V and J ends, which lost 4 bases and 8 bases, there was a span of 14 bases. CDR3 sequence: CASSEDPMGTQYL. The CDR3 region has the DNA TGTGCCAGCAGCGAGGACCCGATGGGTACGCAGTATTTG.

The table lists this clonotype with a count of one. At one of its ends the junction is not consistent with the germline gene, which may arise from a read error. The chain is built from TRBV11-3 and TRBJ2-1, with 8 bases lining up with TRBD2. This CDR3 contains 17 residues. The V gene's germline CDR1 is SGHNT and CDR2 YENEEA. DNA of the CDR3: TGTGCCAGCAGCATAGCCGGTGCGGGAGGATGGAACAATAAGCAGTTCTTC. Translation: CASSIAGAGGWNNKQFF.

The chain has TRBV10-3 and TRBJ1-5; 11 nucleotides agree with TRBD1. The length of the CDR3 is 18 residues. Germline V lookup: CDR1 ENHRY, CDR2 SYGVKD. V lost 2 bases, J lost 6 bases, and 12 bases stayed unmatched. The CDR3 spells CAISEGSQWGTGGQPQHF. The CDR3 coding sequence is TGTGCCATCAGTGAGGGGTCCCAGTGGGGGACAGGGGGTCAGCCCCAGCATTTT.